The table lists the clone carrying this T cell receptor beta chain with a few counts. The sample comes from a study of T cells after yellow fever vaccination. TCRdb re-called the 5' RACE reads with MiXCR, one entry per CDR3 protein. The data contain about 370,000 distinct CDR3 sequences, 11% of them singletons. Germline V gene data show CDR1 as SQVTM and CDR2 as ANQGSEA. The V end was cut by 5 bases, the J end by 1 base, with 11 bases between. This CDR3 spans 13 amino acids. This TCR derives from a man younger than 35 who received the YFV17D yellow fever vaccine. This specimen consisted of PBMCs, obtained on the day of the first yellow fever vaccination. This chain uses TRBV29-1 with TRBJ1-1, with D maybe TRBD1 (5 bases). The CDR3 DNA reads as TGCAGCGTTCAGGGCAGCCCGAACACTGAAGCTTTCTTT. This gives the protein CSVQGSPNTEAFF.